This T cell receptor beta chain was recorded in a study of OX40 agonist ivuxolimab in advanced cancers. Assay used: immunoSEQ multiplex PCR; TCRdb lists only in-frame clones, some missing. The sample lists 25,000 to 35,000 clones, 84% seen once, with around a fifth in the top ten. Germline V CDR1 and CDR2: PRHDT, FYEKMQ (reference sequence). Trimming removed 2 bases at V and 3 bases at J, with 19 bases between. The CDR3 spans 17 residues. Sequenced material: CD4+ or CD8+ T cells sorted from blood, taken in a trial of the OX40 agonist ivuxolimab. This receptor was taken from an adult with an advanced solid tumor such as melanoma, head and neck, liver or kidney cancer. The chain recombines TRBV13 with TRBJ1-1, with D possibly being TRBD1 (6 bases). CDR3 coding DNA: TGTGCCAGCAGCTTATCTCTGGGGGCGCAATCGGACACTGAAGCTTTCTTT. It codes for CASSLSLGAQSDTEAFF.